This passage covers 2 T cell receptor beta chains from one sample sequenced in a study of T cells in Graves' hyperthyroidism and ophthalmopathy. Amplified TCR beta CDR3 regions came from RNA transcripts. TCR CDR3 regions were first amplified by RT-PCR with HTBI primers. TCRdb passed the multiplex PCR reads through MiXCR, listing each CDR3 protein once. The data hold around 400,000 distinct CDR3 sequences, with roughly an eighth observed a single time. The sequenced sample consisted of blood. These receptors all come from a woman aged 18 to 35 with Graves' hyperthyroidism.

This clonotype has at least ten counts. V and J are TRBV7-9 and TRBJ2-1; D unclear. Germline V gene lookup returns CDR1 SEHNR and CDR2 FQNEAQ (reference sequence). This CDR3 is 13 amino acids long. V lost 1 base to trimming and J lost 5 bases, with 6 bases between them. Here the CDR3 reads CASSLGADNEQFF. The CDR3 DNA follows: TGTGCCAGCAGCTTAGGTGCGGACAATGAGCAGTTCTTC.

Many counts were recorded for this clonotype. The gene calls are TRBV4-3 and TRBJ1-1; a possible D gene is TRBD1 (5 bases). In germline, CDR1 is LGHNA, CDR2 YSLEER. Between the trimmed V and J ends, which lost 4 bases and 2 bases, there was a span of 17 bases. The CDR3 is 16 amino acids. The CDR3 region is CASSPGYSFSNTEAFF. The CDR3 nucleotides read TGCGCCAGCAGCCCAGGGTACAGTTTTTCCAACACTGAAGCTTTCTTT.